The entry below describes one T cell receptor (beta chain). Its specificity is not known. Although they were nominally healthy when sampled, donors likely had unrecorded immune exposures. The PCR was carried out with 60 Vbeta primers and 13 Jbeta primers. Profiled with immunoSEQ multiplex PCR; TCRdb holds only in-frame clones, not every one. The data contain about 140,000 clones, roughly 80% of them singletons. These data originate in a study of cytomegalovirus exposure and HLA in healthy donors. This CDR3 has 15 amino acids. Trimming left V 0 bases short and J 4 bases short, with 10 bases between. Germline V gene sequence: CDR1 MNHEY, CDR2 SVGAGI. Study results and caveats: Presence/absence analyses rested on an assumption that sequencing depth was roughly uniform across donors. 87-base-pair reads could not separate some V segments, including TRBV6-2 and TRBV6-3.

The sample comprised PBMCs. The rearrangement links TRBV6-5 to TRBJ1-5; a weak D match, TRBD1 (6 bases). The receptor comes from a female donor in good health and CMV-seronegative. The CDR3 nucleotides read TGTGCCAGCAGTTACTCGGGACATCCGAATCAGCCCCAGCATTTT. This codes for CASSYSGHPNQPQHF.